This T cell receptor (beta chain) is drawn from a study of blood T cell repertoires in COVID-19 (dated by TCRdb to 2020 to 2022). General notes on the study: Samples from collaborators originated in the United States, Italy and Spain and spanned both the acute and convalescent phases of COVID-19. The material from the prospective study consisted of cDNA or gDNA derived from T cells, B-cell-depleted T cells, or PBMCs. The dataset comprised deeply sampled blood TCRbeta repertoires from subjects exposed to, actively infected with, or recovered from COVID-19. The repertoires were released in a freely available public database intended as a resource for research on the immune response to SARS-CoV-2. Samples were obtained from the ongoing ImmuneRACE study (first 160 participants) and from about 1,300 subjects provided by 6 global collaborators. Nearly every sample came with metadata listing a de-identified subject ID, COVID-19 status, age in years and sex. Where available, HLA class I and class II types were obtained from metadata supplied by the sample provider rather than from assay-based typing. Overall study results and their limits: Clinical and demographic metadata were provided uncurated, with the amount varying by source and participant.

The CDR3 sequence holds 16 residues, the cysteine and phenylalanine included. Only the CDR3 DNA is retained, 48 bases long and in frame from the first base. The germline V gene sets CDR1 to KGHDR and CDR2 to SFDVKD. The trim is 3 bases for V and 6 bases for J, with a gap of 19 bases between the germline ends. TCRbeta CDR3 regions were amplified from genomic DNA by means of the immunoSEQ Assay, a bias-controlled multiplex PCR. Processing in the source paper ran as follows. Within the assay, amplification of reference gene primers was used to estimate how many nucleated cells each sample contained. Sequence reads were collapsed and filtered to measure the absolute abundance of every unique TCRbeta CDR3 rearrangement. For each sample, productive Simpson clonality was calculated by taking the square root of Simpson's diversity index across productive rearrangements. TCRdb re-hosts the immuneACCESS table, in-frame sequences only. Its copies lack some clones; in the studies checked, an unresolved V gene accounts for under half of them, and the cause for the rest is not known. V and J calls and clone size are copied from that table; D and trimming were computed from the DNA. Present in this sample are around 100,000 clones, about 89% of which were seen just once. Roughly 0.99% of the sample goes to the ten largest clones.

Collaborating institutions collected whole blood in K2EDTA tubes following their own protocols. For TCRbeta analysis, collaborator samples were shipped as frozen whole blood, as isolated PBMCs, or as DNA extracted from either sample type. This clone was recorded only once. Its specific antigen is unknown. No clone much larger than this one lies a single base away; base qualities are absent. The material sequenced was peripheral blood. In this chain, TRBV24-1 is recombined with TRBJ1-2; TRBD1 might be the D gene, on 6 matching bases. This sequence was found in a man in his 60s with acute or convalescent COVID-19. This receptor carries the CDR3 CATSDEDWGQTNGYTF. The sequenced DNA is TGTGCCACCAGTGATGAGGATTGGGGGCAAACCAATGGCTACACCTTC.